This is a list of T cell receptor beta chains from one sample in a study of cytomegalovirus exposure and HLA in healthy donors. Produced via immunoSEQ multiplex PCR; TCRdb's table is partial and in-frame only. This table holds under 250,000 clones, 80% to 85% found once. The sample consisted of PBMCs. The receptors originated from a woman aged 55-75 years in good health and CMV-seropositive. Both conserved end residues are part of each CDR3.

j_gene	v_gene	CDR3aa
TRBJ1-6	TRBV5-1	CASRPDREESPLHF
TRBJ2-5	TRBV2	CASSGGTGLGETQYF
TRBJ2-7	TRBV14	CASKPAGGNEQYF
TRBJ2-6	TRBV2	CASSALTAPGANVLTF
TRBJ2-7	TRBV11-2	CASSLRGLAELLSHEQYF
TRBJ1-1	TRBV5-1	CASSLILDRGHLAFF
TRBJ2-1	TRBV4-1	CASSQPRLVRAYNEQFF
TRBJ1-5	TRBV6-5	CASGDLNQPQHF
TRBJ2-7	TRBV29-1	CSVGEAYEQYF
TRBJ2-7	TRBV4-1	CASSWEWVGQGSYEQYF
TRBJ2-3	TRBV10-3	CAISEKNLEGDTQYF
TRBJ1-2	TRBV6-6	CASSRDRANYGYTF
TRBJ1-3	TRBV5-1	CASSLDPGQGSSGNTIYF
TRBJ2-1	TRBV5-1	CASSLLGEGSSYNEQFF
TRBJ1-3	TRBV5-6	CASSWDSLSGNTIYF
TRBJ2-7	TRBV30	CAWTGTSGNSYEQYF
TRBJ1-2	TRBV10-3	CALWTGKNYGYTF
TRBJ1-2	TRBV6-1	CASSEQGATGYTF
TRBJ1-3	TRBV5-4	CASSPGQGPSGNTIYF
TRBJ2-5	TRBV5-4	CASSIRTGEETQYF
TRBJ2-5	TRBV19	CASSARRRETQYF
TRBJ2-7	TRBV2	CASTGTGGLEQYF
TRBJ2-7	TRBV5-6	CASSRTGRFTSYEQYF
TRBJ1-2	TRBV6-1	CASSEAQPGSRYGYTF
TRBJ2-3	TRBV27	CASSQRRQGGTDTQYF
TRBJ2-5	TRBV5-5	CASSRARKQETQYF
TRBJ2-1	TRBV6-1	CASKPGQGGNEQFF
TRBJ2-7	TRBV2	CASSQRTGAIRF
TRBJ2-7	TRBV5-1	CASSLGQGIVHEQYF
TRBJ1-4	TRBV7-3	CASSLRQGEKLFF
TRBJ1-4	TRBV9	CASGRGSNEKLFF
TRBJ2-1	TRBV6-1	CASSEPSGSYNEQFF
TRBJ1-1	TRBV12-5	CASGLAPFRGNTEAFF
TRBJ1-1	TRBV5-4	CASSLRDSEAFF
TRBJ2-3	TRBV19	CASSAQRTDTQYF
TRBJ1-2	TRBV7-9	CASSLVPSGRYNYGYTF
TRBJ2-7	TRBV2	CASRGLLTGALYEQYF
TRBJ2-7	TRBV9	CASSVRGQEVQQYF
TRBJ1-5	TRBV4-1	CASSLVVFGNSNQPQHF
TRBJ2-7	TRBV6-5	CASREGASYEQYF
TRBJ2-6	TRBV13	CASSLGKSGRRPGANVLTF
TRBJ2-1	TRBV7-2	CASSLRESSYNEQFF